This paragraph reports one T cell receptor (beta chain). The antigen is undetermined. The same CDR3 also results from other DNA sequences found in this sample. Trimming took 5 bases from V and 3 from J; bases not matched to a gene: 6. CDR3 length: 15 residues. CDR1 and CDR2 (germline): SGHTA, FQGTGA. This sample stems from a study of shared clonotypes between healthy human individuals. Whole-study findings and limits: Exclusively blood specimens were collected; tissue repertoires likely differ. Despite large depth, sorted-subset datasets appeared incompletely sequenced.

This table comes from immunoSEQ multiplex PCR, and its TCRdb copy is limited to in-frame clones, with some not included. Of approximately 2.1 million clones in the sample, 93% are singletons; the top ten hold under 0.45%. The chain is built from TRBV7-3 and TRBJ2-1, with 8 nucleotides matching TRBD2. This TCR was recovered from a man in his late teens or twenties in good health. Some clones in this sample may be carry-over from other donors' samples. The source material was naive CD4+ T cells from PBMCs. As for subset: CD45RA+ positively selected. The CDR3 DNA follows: TGTGCCAGCAGCCCGACGAGCGGGAGCTACAATGAGCAGTTCTTC. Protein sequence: CASSPTSGSYNEQFF.